The clone carrying this T cell receptor beta chain was picked up many times. Its antigen is still unknown. The data originate from a study of molecular identifiers for immune sequencing clone quantification. The CDR3 covers 18 residues. Trimming at V came to 0 bases and at J to 3 bases, leaving 12 bases not matched to a gene. CDR1 and CDR2 (germline): LGHNA, YSLEER. TCRdb re-called the PCR reads through MiXCR, storing one row per CDR3 protein. The sample records approximately 670,000 distinct CDR3 sequences, approximately 20% being singletons. Study-level points and caveats: In a background of around 970,000 naive cells, spiked Jurkat TCR RNA from one cell was reportedly detectable. Should identical TCR molecules share a barcode, the sizes of highly expanded clones could be underestimated. Over 99% of effector molecules, yet under 1% of naive-cell molecules, were held by clones above 20 RNA copies.

The TCR sequence derives from a human donor in good health. Some libraries in this study had Jurkat cell RNA spiked in. The sequenced sample consisted of naive CD8+ T cells from blood, with Jurkat cell RNA spiked in. Subset specified: FACS-sorted CD8+CD4-CCR7+CD45RA+ naive T cells. The rearrangement links TRBV4-3 to TRBJ1-2; 8 bases fit TRBD1. CDR3 coding DNA: TGCGCCAGCAGCCAAGAAAGGCAGGGGGCGCGTTTCTACTATGGCTACACCTTC. This translates into CASSQERQGARFYYGYTF.